The 23 T cell receptor beta chains reported below all come from one sample, sequenced in a study of blood T cell repertoires in COVID-19. TCRdb's copy holds only in-frame clones and misses some; the assay was immunoSEQ multiplex PCR. The data contain around 32,000 clones, 65% to 90% of them singletons. Input material: peripheral blood. These receptors were obtained from a woman older than 75 with active or convalescent COVID-19.

The chain employs TRBV5-5 and TRBJ2-3, with D maybe TRBD1 (6 bases). Trimming took off 4 bases at V and 4 bases at J, with 16 bases between the two ends. The CDR3 has 15 residues. Germline V gene lookup returns CDR1 SGHKS and CDR2 YYEKEE (reference sequence). This CDR3 is CASSPWAGVADTQYF. CDR3 in DNA: TGTGCCAGCAGCCCCTGGGCAGGGGTAGCAGATACGCAGTATTTT.

This chain joins TRBV7-6 and TRBJ2-1; TRBD2 agrees at 7 bases. In germline, CDR1 is SGHVS, CDR2 FNYEAQ. Trimming cost V 5 bases and J 0 bases; bases outside gene matches: 10. This CDR3 is built from 17 residues. The CDR3 sequence: CASSPRLAGFSYNEQFF. The CDR3 nucleotides are TGTGCCAGCAGCCCTCGGTTAGCGGGCTTCTCCTACAATGAGCAGTTCTTC.

J is TRBJ2-6 and V is TRBV28; 7 positions match TRBD1. The CDR3 runs to 15 residues. Looked up from germline, CDR1 is MDHEN and CDR2 is SYDVKM. Losses at the gene ends were 8 bases for V and 0 bases for J; bases not matched to a gene: 4. The CDR3 region is CASEGASSGANVLTF. The DNA for the CDR3 is TGTGCCAGCGAGGGGGCGTCCTCTGGGGCCAACGTCCTGACTTTC.

The chain has TRBV9 and TRBJ2-1, with 8 bases fitting TRBD2. V dropped 0 bases and J dropped 7; count of bases not matched to a gene: 3. Germline CDR1 reads SGDLS; CDR2 reads YYNGEE. The CDR3 runs to 14 residues. The CDR3 nucleotides read TGTGCCAGCAGCGTAGATGGGACTAGTAATGAGCAGTTCTTC. Its protein is CASSVDGTSNEQFF.

This clone was seen a single time. The chain joins TRBV12-5 to TRBJ2-7; TRBD1 agrees at 12 bases. Germline loops: CDR1 LGHNT, CDR2 FRNRAP. The CDR3 is 14 residues long. Unmatched junction bases numbered 4, after V lost 5 bases and J lost 5 bases. CDR3 protein: CASGTGQGAHEQYF. The CDR3 coding sequence is TGTGCTAGTGGTACGGGACAGGGGGCCCACGAGCAGTACTTC.

The CDR3: CASSSSSGSWYEQYF. In DNA, the CDR3 is TGTGCCAGCAGTTCCTCTAGCGGGAGTTGGTACGAGCAGTACTTC. This chain links TRBV6-2 or TRBV6-3 with TRBJ2-7; TRBD2 agrees at 10 bases. The CDR3 has 15 residues. The germline V gene encodes CDR1 MNHEY and CDR2 SVGEGT. With V trimmed by 4 bases and J by 4 bases, 7 bases remained unmatched.

The chain uses TRBV6-5 and TRBJ1-1; the match to TRBD1 covers 9 bases. CDR3 size: 14 residues. Germline CDR1 reads MNHEY; CDR2 reads SVGAGI. V trimming: 2 bases; J trimming: 6 bases; junction bases outside the gene matches: 4. CDR3 protein: CASSYRTGVAEAFF. In nucleotides, the CDR3 is TGTGCCAGCAGTTACAGGACAGGGGTCGCTGAAGCTTTCTTT.

The gene calls are TRBV5-5 and TRBJ1-1, with 8 bases matching TRBD1. V lost 0 bases, J lost 1 base, and 11 bases stayed unmatched. This CDR3 spans 18 amino acids. In germline, CDR1 is SGHKS, CDR2 YYEKEE (reference sequence). The CDR3 DNA sequence: TGTGCCAGCAGCTTGGCGTTTGGGACAGGAAGGGCGAACACTGAAGCTTTCTTT. Protein: CASSLAFGTGRANTEAFF.

This clone has a single count. The genes are TRBV28 and TRBJ1-2; 8 bases line up with TRBD1. CDR1 is MDHEN, CDR2 SYDVKM, per germline. After removal of 6 bases from V and 8 bases from J, the junction contained 8 bases not matched to a gene. CDR3 length equals 13 residues. Here the CDR3 reads CASRLTGDRGYTF. The CDR3 nucleotides are TGTGCCAGCAGACTGACAGGGGATAGGGGCTACACCTTC.

The V gene is TRBV9, the J gene TRBJ1-4, with a possible D match to TRBD1 (5 bases). The CDR3 covers 14 residues. Trimming pared 4 bases from V and 6 bases from J, leaving 13 bases between. CDR1 is SGDLS, CDR2 YYNGEE, per germline. CDR3 sequence reads: CASSPRGGDEKLFF. The DNA for the CDR3 is TGTGCCAGCAGCCCCCGGGGGGGAGATGAAAAACTGTTTTTT.

The chain recombines TRBV5-1 with TRBJ1-4, with 7 bases that match TRBD1. There are 17 residues in the CDR3. Germline-derived CDR1 and CDR2 are SGHRS and YFSETQ. The V and J ends lost 0 bases and 8 bases, in that order; junction bases with no gene match: 13. The CDR3 loop reads CASSLEPAGQINEKLFF. DNA for the CDR3: TGCGCCAGCAGCTTGGAACCTGCGGGACAGATAAACGAAAAACTGTTTTTT.

The rearrangement links TRBV5-1 to TRBJ1-4; no clear D gene. Germline CDR1 is SGHRS and CDR2 is YFSETQ. Trimming removed 2 bases at V and 3 bases at J, with 11 bases between. The CDR3 runs to 15 residues. CDR3 in DNA: TGCGCCAGCAGCTTTGCAGGTTGGGCTAATGAAAAACTGTTTTTT. Its protein is CASSFAGWANEKLFF.

This sequence joins TRBV5-1 and TRBJ2-3, with TRBD2 matching 8 bases. Germline V CDR1 and CDR2: SGHRS, YFSETQ. The CDR3 extends over 14 amino acids. Germline trimming cut 0 bases from V and 6 bases from J; bases unmatched to any gene: 3. The CDR3 is CASSLVSGEDTQYF. CDR3 DNA sequence: TGCGCCAGCAGCTTGGTTAGCGGGGAGGATACGCAGTATTTT.

The chain employs TRBV6-2 or TRBV6-3 and TRBJ2-5, with 7 bases fitting TRBD2. Per the germline V gene, CDR1 is MNHEY and CDR2 is SVGEGT. The CDR3 has 15 residues. V shed 5 bases, J shed 5 bases, and the junction held 11 bases outside the gene matches. CDR3 in DNA: TGTGCCAGCAGTGGGAGTATAGCGGGTTGGGAGACCCAGTACTTC. This translates into CASSGSIAGWETQYF.

The gene calls are TRBV7-9 and TRBJ1-1, with D possibly being TRBD1 (5 bases). Germline CDR1 is SEHNR and CDR2 is FQNEAQ (reference sequence). The ends were cut back, 1 base at V and 4 bases at J, with 16 bases in the middle. CDR3 length: 16 amino acids. The CDR3 reads CASSLGLRQGGTEAFF. The CDR3 DNA follows: TGTGCCAGCAGCTTAGGGTTGAGGCAGGGAGGCACTGAAGCTTTCTTT.

This chain connects TRBV18 to TRBJ1-5; TRBD1 aligns across 8 bases. J gave up 5 bases and V 4 bases, and 7 bases lay outside the gene matches. The CDR3 extends over 15 amino acids. Germline V gene sequence: CDR1 KGHSH, CDR2 LQKENI. The CDR3 sequence is CASSLLGQGYQPQHF. CDR3 coding DNA: TGTGCCAGCTCACTCCTCGGACAGGGCTATCAGCCCCAGCATTTT.

The chain is built from TRBV28 and TRBJ1-2; D is possibly TRBD1 (6 bases). V gave up 8 bases and J gave up 4 bases, with 14 bases separating them. The germline V gene encodes CDR1 MDHEN and CDR2 SYDVKM. The CDR3 consists of 13 residues. The CDR3 nucleotides are TGTGCCAGCTATGGGACACCAAGCTATGGCTACACCTTC. Amino acids: CASYGTPSYGYTF.

This chain uses TRBV19 with TRBJ1-5, with 10 bases fitting TRBD1. Germline V gene lookup returns CDR1 LNHDA and CDR2 SQIVND (reference sequence). V gave up 5 bases and J gave up 7 bases; unmatched junction bases: 11. The CDR3 has 16 amino acids. CDR3 in amino acids: CASSAGVTGGQQPQHF. CDR3 in DNA: TGTGCCAGTAGTGCCGGCGTGACAGGGGGCCAGCAGCCCCAGCATTTT. The variable domain in full, with the rest retrieved from reference TRBV19 and TRBJ1-5, is DGGITQSPKYLFRKEGQNVTLSCEQNLNHDAMYWYRQDPGQGLRLIYYSQIVNDFQKGDIAEGYSVSREKKESFPLTVTSAQKNPTAFYLCASSAGVTGGQQPQHFGDGTRLSIL.

This chain joins TRBV27 and TRBJ1-1; a weak D match, TRBD1 (6 bases). The CDR3 totals 12 residues. Between the trimmed V and J ends, which lost 5 bases and 10 bases, there was a span of 14 bases. Germline assignment: CDR1 MNHEY and CDR2 SMNVEV (reference sequence). The CDR3, as DNA: TGTGCCAGCAGTACAGGGTACGGGTCAGCTTTCTTT. It translates to CASSTGYGSAFF.

In DNA form, the CDR3 reads TGCAGCGTTCGTGTCGACAGCAGCAATCAGCCCCAGCATTTT. This encodes CSVRVDSSNQPQHF. This chain joins TRBV29-1 and TRBJ1-5, with D maybe TRBD1 (5 bases). V was trimmed by 5 bases and J by 1 base, leaving 12 bases between them. Germline V lookup: CDR1 SQVTM, CDR2 ANQGSEA. The CDR3 totals 14 residues.

This clone was seen only a few times. The gene calls are TRBV24-1 and TRBJ1-5; D remains ambiguous. V was trimmed by 7 bases and J by 4 bases, leaving 10 bases between them. Germline V gives CDR1 KGHDR, CDR2 SFDVKD. The CDR3 length is 13 residues. The CDR3: CATSRRGNQPQHF. CDR3 DNA: TGTGCCACCAGCCGAAGAGGGAATCAGCCCCAGCATTTT.

The CDR3, as DNA: TGCGCCAGCAGCTTGGGGGGCACCACAGATACGCAGTATTTT. Translated: CASSLGGTTDTQYF. This chain links TRBV5-1 with TRBJ2-3, with a tentative D call TRBD1 (5 bases). The CDR3 contains 14 residues. Germline V gene lookup returns CDR1 SGHRS and CDR2 YFSETQ. The germline V and J ends were trimmed by 0 bases and 2 bases, with 7 bases remaining between them.

V and J are TRBV7-2 and TRBJ2-7; possibly TRBD1 for D (6 bases). Trimming shortened V by 5 bases and J by 4 bases, and 12 bases separated the two germline ends. Germline V gives CDR1 SGHTA, CDR2 FQGNSA. This CDR3 has 13 residues. Written as DNA, the CDR3 is TGTGCCAGCAGCCATGGACAGCCTTACGAGCAGTACTTC. Translated, it gives CASSHGQPYEQYF. Looking up the rest from reference TRBV7-2 and TRBJ2-7 gives the full variable domain: GAGVSQSPSNKVTEKGKDVELRCDPISGHTALYWYRQSLGQGLEFLIYFQGNSAPDKSGLPSDRFSAERTGGSVSTLTIQRTQQEDSAVYLCASSHGQPYEQYFGPGTRLTVT.